The 9 T cell receptor beta chains presented below share a single source sample, sequenced in a study of blood T cells in healthy people across ages. Primers used in a second PCR of roughly 6 to 11 cycles were a sample-barcoded 5' primer and a J-beta primer mix. TCRdb recomputed calls from the 5' RACE reads with MiXCR, one row per CDR3 protein. In the table there are about 560,000 distinct CDR3 sequences, around a quarter of which are singletons. This same sample was also taken into another study, of T cells of mothers and their children.

What was sequenced was blood. Receptors were obtained from a boy between 2 and 10 years old in good health.

V gene TRBV29-1 combines with J gene TRBJ2-1, with TRBD1 matching over 7 bases. CDR1 is SQVTM, CDR2 ANQGSEA, per germline. The ends lost 1 base at V and 6 bases at J; junction bases unmatched: 6. This CDR3 contains 14 residues. CDR3 DNA sequence: TGCAGCGTTGAAGTGGGGACAGCAGTCAATGAGCAGTTCTTC. Amino acids: CSVEVGTAVNEQFF.

In its sample, this clonotype was seen a few times. The chain combines TRBV3-1 with TRBJ2-5; 11 bases agree with TRBD1. The DNA end is more similar to TRBJ2-7, so the J call may be wrong. The CDR3 totals 15 residues. CDR1 is LGHDT, CDR2 YNNKEL, per germline (reference sequence). The CDR3 sequence is CASSQGGTGGNEQYF. In DNA form, the CDR3 reads TGTGCCAGCAGCCAAGGTGGGACAGGGGGAAACGAGCAGTACTTC.

The chain links TRBV30 to TRBJ2-5, with a tentative D call TRBD2 (7 bases). The CDR3 is 13 residues long. Germline V gene data show CDR1 as GTSNPN and CDR2 as SVGIG (reference sequence). Trimming pared 4 bases from V and 1 base from J, leaving 10 bases between. CDR3 in amino acids: CAWIGGAQETQYF. In nucleotides, the CDR3 is TGTGCCTGGATAGGGGGGGCCCAAGAGACCCAGTACTTC.

The CDR3 DNA reads TGTGCCAGCAGCCCCATTGAAGGGCCAGCCAAAAACATTCAGTACTTC. This sequence encodes CASSPIEGPAKNIQYF. This chain links TRBV7-9 with TRBJ2-4; D is unclear. CDR3 length equals 16 residues. Germline V gene data show CDR1 as SEHNR and CDR2 as FQNEAQ (reference sequence). V shed 5 bases and J shed 0 bases, with 14 bases lying between them.

The chain recombines TRBV6-5 with TRBJ2-3; TRBD2 agrees at 12 bases. The CDR3 is made up of 17 amino acids. CDR1 and CDR2 from the germline V gene are MNHEY and SVGAGI. With V trimmed by 4 bases and J by 3 bases, 8 bases remained unmatched. CDR3 in amino acids: CASSFRGLAGLTDTQYF. The CDR3, as DNA: TGTGCCAGCAGTTTCCGAGGACTAGCGGGATTGACAGATACGCAGTATTTT.

This clonotype turned up a few times. The V call is TRBV12-3 or TRBV12-4, the J call TRBJ1-1; D may be TRBD1 (6 bases). V was shortened by 5 bases and J by 5 bases, with 15 bases between the two germline ends. The CDR3 spans 14 residues. This CDR3 reads CASSPGTPGTEAFF. In nucleotides, the CDR3 is TGTGCCAGCAGTCCTGGGACACCCGGGACTGAAGCTTTCTTT.

This clonotype was seen a handful of times. V gene TRBV29-1 combines with J gene TRBJ1-2, with D perhaps TRBD1 (6 bases). CDR1 is SQVTM and CDR2 is ANQGSEA in the germline V gene. The CDR3 extends over 15 amino acids. V lost 5 bases and J 3 bases, leaving 19 bases between the germline ends. CDR3 nucleotide sequence: TGCAGCGTTCCCAAGGGGGGCGGGCGAGACTATGGCTACACCTTC. Its protein product is CSVPKGGGRDYGYTF.

This chain uses TRBV6-5 with TRBJ2-1, with 11 nucleotides matching TRBD2. This CDR3 is built from 15 residues. CDR1 and CDR2 (germline): MNHEY, SVGAGI. V shed 3 bases and J 6 bases; nucleotides not matched to a gene: 4. CDR3 in amino acids: CASSYRLAGGNEQFF. In DNA, the CDR3 is TGTGCCAGCAGTTATCGGCTAGCGGGAGGCAATGAGCAGTTCTTC.

This rearrangement joins TRBV20-1 to TRBJ1-4; 9 bases are a match to TRBD1. CDR3 length: 16 residues. V lost 5 bases, J lost 8 bases, and 15 bases stayed unmatched. Germline loops: CDR1 DFQATT, CDR2 SNEGSKA (reference sequence). CDR3 protein: CSASRDRVFWEEKLFF. The CDR3 bases are TGCAGTGCTTCCCGGGACAGGGTTTTCTGGGAGGAAAAACTGTTTTTT.